This T cell receptor beta chain was obtained from a study of T cell responses to AZD1222 COVID-19 vaccine. Study outcomes and limitations: Spike was spanned by vaccine-associated CD4 TCRs, with dominance at 160-218 and 743-854.

TCRdb's copy holds only in-frame clones and misses some; the assay was immunoSEQ multiplex PCR. This table has more than 110,000 clones, under 95% appearing once. Concerning this clone itself: Its target is unknown.

The CDR3 length is 14 residues. Looked up from germline, CDR1 is SGHDN and CDR2 is FVKESK. Trimming removed 5 bases from V and 2 bases from J, with 10 bases in between. The chain combines TRBV14 with TRBJ1-3; no clear D. The sequencing used peripheral blood, collected on day 0 of AZD1222 vaccination. This TCR derives from an adult in good health. CDR3 in amino acids: CASSAQLTGNTIYF. The CDR3 DNA sequence: TGTGCCAGCAGCGCACAGCTAACTGGAAACACCATATATTTT.